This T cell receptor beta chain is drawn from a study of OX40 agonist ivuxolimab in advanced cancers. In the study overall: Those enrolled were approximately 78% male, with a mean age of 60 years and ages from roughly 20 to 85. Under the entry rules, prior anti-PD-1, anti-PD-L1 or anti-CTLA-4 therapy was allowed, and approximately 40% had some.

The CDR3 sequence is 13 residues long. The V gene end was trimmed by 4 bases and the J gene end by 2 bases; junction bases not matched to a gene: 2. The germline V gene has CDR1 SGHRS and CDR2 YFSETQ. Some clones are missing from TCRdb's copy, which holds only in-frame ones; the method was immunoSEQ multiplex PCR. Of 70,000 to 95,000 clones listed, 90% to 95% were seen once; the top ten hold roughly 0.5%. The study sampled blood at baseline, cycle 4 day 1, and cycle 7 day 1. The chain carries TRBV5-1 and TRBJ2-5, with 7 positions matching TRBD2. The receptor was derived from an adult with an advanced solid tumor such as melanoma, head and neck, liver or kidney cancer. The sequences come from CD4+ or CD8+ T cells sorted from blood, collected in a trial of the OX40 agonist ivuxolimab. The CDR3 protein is CASSPGLQETQYF. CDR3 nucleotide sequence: TGCGCCAGCAGCCCGGGACTACAAGAGACCCAGTACTTC.